This TCR beta chain came from a study of cytomegalovirus exposure and HLA in healthy donors. Study-wide context: Earlier sequencing of about 179 million T cells yielded 120 million or so unique TCR beta sequences.

Concerning this clone: The target antigen is unknown.

The V gene's germline CDR1 is SGHVS and CDR2 FNYEAQ. The length of the CDR3 is 14 residues. The V and J ends lost 10 bases and 0 bases, in that order; junction bases with no gene match: 9. With 60 Vbeta and 13 Jbeta primers, the PCR was carried out. Clones were sequenced by immunoSEQ multiplex PCR, and TCRdb holds only the in-frame ones, with some missing. This sample yields approximately 140,000 clones, of which approximately 80% are seen a single time; about 13% belongs to the top ten. Regarding the study as a whole: In an earlier analysis, productive rearrangement rates for most beta V segments clustered near 87% or 30%.

The origin of this receptor is a man in his forties in good health and CMV-seropositive. V gene TRBV7-6 combines with J gene TRBJ2-7; 7 bases fit TRBD2. Sequenced sample: PBMCs. For the CDR3, the DNA is TGTGCCACAGCGGGGCAGGGTAACTCCTACGAGCAGTACTTC. Translation: CATAGQGNSYEQYF.